These 24 T cell receptor beta chains share one sample of origin, sequenced in a study of blood T cell repertoires in COVID-19. TCRdb's copy holds only in-frame clones and misses some; the assay was immunoSEQ multiplex PCR. This sample has 270,000 or so clones; approximately 91% occur once, and the top ten carry roughly 0.92%. The sequenced sample consisted of peripheral blood. These receptors were taken from a woman in her forties who had recovered from COVID-19.

In this sample, this clone turned up once. V and J are TRBV18 and TRBJ1-2; D possibly corresponds to TRBD1 (6 bases). CDR3 length: 14 residues. Germline V gene lookup returns CDR1 KGHSH and CDR2 LQKENI. The germline V and J ends were trimmed by 1 base and 3 bases, with 9 bases remaining between them. This CDR3 is CASSPRQGYYGYTF. CDR3 coding DNA: TGTGCCAGCTCACCACGGCAGGGGTACTATGGCTACACCTTC.

This rearrangement joins TRBV11-3 to TRBJ2-4; TRBD2 matches at 7 bases. Germline CDR1 SGHNT, CDR2 YENEEA. CDR3 length equals 14 residues. Losses at the gene ends were 1 base for V and 11 bases for J; bases not matched to a gene: 8. CDR3 nucleotides: TGTGCCAGCAGCTTAGGGGCTAGCGGAGACCTTCAGTACTTC. This gives the protein CASSLGASGDLQYF.

J is TRBJ1-2 and V is TRBV30; D may be TRBD1 (5 bases). This CDR3 is 12 amino acids long. CDR1 is GTSNPN and CDR2 is SVGIG in the germline V gene (reference sequence). The CDR3 region is CAFKGPGYGYTF. The CDR3 DNA reads as TGTGCTTTTAAGGGGCCGGGCTATGGCTACACCTTC.

This clone was seen a single time. The chain joins TRBV7-9 to TRBJ1-4, with D unresolved. The CDR3 has 15 residues. V was cut by 7 bases and J by 8 bases, with 20 bases left in between. Germline CDR1 is SEHNR and CDR2 is FQNEAQ (reference sequence). The CDR3 coding sequence is TGTGCCAGCACTAGGGCGGCGGGGTCGGGCGAAAAACTGTTTTTT. Its translation is CASTRAAGSGEKLFF. The full variable domain, its missing parts supplied by reference TRBV7-9 and TRBJ1-4, is DTGVSQNPRHKITKRGQNVTFRCDPISEHNRLYWYRQTLGQGPEFLTYFQNEAQLEKSRLLSDRFSAERPKGSFSTLEIQRTEQGDSAMYLCASTRAAGSGEKLFFGSGTQLSVL.

The CDR3 DNA is TGTGCCAGCAGTGAGTCCCTAGCGGGAGGGCCTTTGGACACCGGGGAGCTGTTTTTT. Translating it yields CASSESLAGGPLDTGELFF. This chain links TRBV6-1 with TRBJ2-2, with TRBD2 matching 12 bases. Germline-derived CDR1 and CDR2 are MNHNS and SASEGT. This CDR3 is 19 amino acids long. The V gene end was trimmed by 3 bases and the J gene end by 3 bases; junction bases not matched to a gene: 11.

The chain has TRBV27 and TRBJ2-7, with 9 bases that match TRBD1. Trimming cost V 4 bases and J 2 bases; bases outside gene matches: 6. Germline V CDR1 and CDR2: MNHEY, SMNVEV (reference sequence). This CDR3 is built from 15 residues. CDR3 protein: CASSYSGTGPYEQYF. CDR3 bases: TGTGCCAGCAGTTACTCCGGGACAGGGCCCTACGAGCAGTACTTC.

This clone was counted once. The rearrangement joins TRBV19 to TRBJ1-1, with 12 bases matching TRBD1. Losses at the gene ends were 9 bases for V and 5 bases for J; bases not matched to a gene: 13. Germline-derived CDR1 and CDR2 are LNHDA and SQIVND (reference sequence). CDR3 length: 16 amino acids. CDR3 region: CARRGQGAQDRTEAFF. In DNA form, the CDR3 reads TGTGCCAGGAGGGGACAGGGGGCGCAAGATCGGACTGAAGCTTTCTTT.

V is TRBV7-8 and J is TRBJ1-1; 7 nucleotides match TRBD1. The CDR3 covers 15 residues. V shed 5 bases and J 1 base; nucleotides not matched to a gene: 7. Germline V CDR1 and CDR2: SGHVS, FQNEAQ. The chain's CDR3 is CASSGSHRGNTEAFF. Written as DNA, the CDR3 is TGTGCCAGCAGCGGTTCCCACAGGGGGAACACTGAAGCTTTCTTT.

The chain is built from TRBV3-1 (or the pseudogene TRBV3-2) and TRBJ1-2; 7 nucleotides match TRBD1. The germline CDR1 and CDR2 sequences are LGHDT and YNNKEL (reference sequence). The V and J ends lost 0 bases and 4 bases, in that order; junction bases with no gene match: 8. This CDR3 has 16 residues. CDR3 protein: CASSQDPDRAVYGYTF. The CDR3 DNA sequence: TGTGCCAGCAGCCAAGATCCTGACAGGGCCGTCTATGGCTACACCTTC.

The V call is TRBV5-1, the J call TRBJ2-5, with TRBD2 as a possible D gene (6 bases). CDR3 length equals 15 residues. Trimming stripped 4 bases from V and 2 bases from J, with 15 bases between. In germline, CDR1 is SGHRS, CDR2 YFSETQ. CDR3 DNA: TGCGCCAGCAGCACGGAGGGGTATGCGCAAGAGACCCAGTACTTC. Its translation is CASSTEGYAQETQYF. The variable domain in full, completed from reference TRBV5-1 and TRBJ2-5, reads KAGVTQTPRYLIKTRGQQVTLSCSPISGHRSVSWYQQTPGQGLQFLFEYFSETQRNKGNFPGRFSGRQFSNSRSEMNVSTLELGDSALYLCASSTEGYAQETQYFGPGTRLLVL.

The J gene is TRBJ2-7, the V gene TRBV4-1; maybe TRBD2 (6 bases). V dropped 0 bases and J dropped 3 bases, with 15 bases sitting between them. CDR1 is MGHRA, CDR2 YSYEKL, per germline. This CDR3 has 16 amino acids. The CDR3 DNA follows: TGCGCCAGCAGCCAAGATTCCCAAGGGAGGAACTACGAGCAGTACTTC. Protein: CASSQDSQGRNYEQYF.

The chain is built from TRBV19 and TRBJ2-7, with 13 positions matching TRBD2. The CDR3 runs to 17 residues. The V gene's germline CDR1 is LNHDA and CDR2 SQIVND (reference sequence). V dropped 3 bases and J dropped 3; count of bases not matched to a gene: 8. The CDR3, as DNA: TGTGCCAGTAGTATTGGCGGGACTAGCGGGGACTTCTACGAGCAGTACTTC. Translating gives CASSIGGTSGDFYEQYF.

J is TRBJ1-1 and V is TRBV5-8, with TRBD1 identical over 9 bases. The ends lost 4 bases at V and 2 bases at J; junction bases unmatched: 9. Germline CDR1 SGHTS, CDR2 YDEGEE. This CDR3 region has 16 residues. This chain's CDR3 is CASSVGTGSSNTEAFF. CDR3 in DNA: TGTGCCAGCAGCGTCGGGACAGGGAGTTCAAACACTGAAGCTTTCTTT. Looking up the rest from reference TRBV5-8 and TRBJ1-1 gives the full variable domain: EAGVTQSPTHLIKTRGQQATLRCSPISGHTSVYWYQQALGLGLQFLLWYDEGEERNRGNFPPRFSGRQFPNYSSELNVNALELEDSALYLCASSVGTGSSNTEAFFGQGTRLTVV.

The CDR3 DNA sequence: TGTGCCAGCAAACTGGCGGAGGATTATAATTCACCCCTCCACTTT. Encoded protein: CASKLAEDYNSPLHF. The chain has TRBV27 and TRBJ1-6; D not certain. This CDR3 region has 15 residues. Between the trimmed V and J ends, which lost 7 bases and 4 bases, there was a span of 14 bases. Germline V lookup: CDR1 MNHEY, CDR2 SMNVEV (reference sequence).

The rearrangement uses TRBV15 and TRBJ2-7; TRBD1 agrees at 12 bases. The CDR3 has 15 residues. Germline V gives CDR1 LNHNV, CDR2 YYDKDF (reference sequence). Unmatched junction bases numbered 3, after V lost 1 base and J lost 5 bases. CDR3 nucleotides: TGTGCCACCAGCAGAGCCGGGACAGGGGGCGACGAGCAGTACTTC. Protein: CATSRAGTGGDEQYF. The whole variable domain, remainder taken from reference TRBV15 and TRBJ2-7, is DAMVIQNPRYQVTQFGKPVTLSCSQTLNHNVMYWYQQKSSQAPKLLFHYYDKDFNNEADTPDNFQSRRPNTSFCFLDIRSPGLGDTAMYLCATSRAGTGGDEQYFGPGTRLTVT.

The chain couples TRBV6-1 to TRBJ1-3; no reliable D call. V lost 0 bases to trimming and J lost 2 bases, with 8 bases between them. The germline V gene encodes CDR1 MNHNS and CDR2 SASEGT. This CDR3 comprises 15 residues. The CDR3 here is CASSEAVSPGNTIYF. In DNA, the CDR3 is TGTGCCAGCAGTGAAGCGGTCAGTCCTGGAAACACCATATATTTT.

The chain links TRBV18 to TRBJ2-7, with 7 positions matching TRBD1. This CDR3 is built from 16 residues. After removal of 0 bases from V and 2 bases from J, the junction contained 7 bases not matched to a gene. The germline gives CDR1 KGHSH, CDR2 LQKENI. DNA of the CDR3: TGTGCCAGCTCACCACCGTCTCGGGACAGTCCCTACGAGCAGTACTTC. This encodes CASSPPSRDSPYEQYF.

The chain is built from TRBV5-6 and TRBJ1-5, with D perhaps TRBD1 (5 bases). The CDR3 loop spans 13 amino acids. The V end lost 4 bases, the J end lost 5 bases, and 10 bases lay between the germline ends. The germline CDR1 and CDR2 sequences are SGHDT and YYEEEE. The CDR3 DNA follows: TGTGCCAGCAGCGCCGGGGGGTATCAGCCCCAGCATTTT. It translates to CASSAGGYQPQHF.

This clone was observed a few times. The CDR3 DNA follows: TGTGCCAGCAGCCTATGGGGGCGAAACATTCAGTACTTC. It is translated as CASSLWGRNIQYF. The rearrangement uses TRBV5-6 and TRBJ2-4; possible D gene TRBD1, 6 bases. The V end lost 4 bases, the J end lost 6 bases, and 11 bases lay between the germline ends. This CDR3 spans 13 amino acids. Germline V gene sequence: CDR1 SGHDT, CDR2 YYEEEE.

This rearrangement joins TRBV5-1 to TRBJ2-5, with 7 nucleotides matching TRBD1. Germline CDR1 is SGHRS and CDR2 is YFSETQ. The CDR3 covers 15 residues. The ends lost 0 bases at V and 1 base at J; junction bases unmatched: 3. The CDR3 protein is CASSLVGTAQETQYF. The CDR3 nucleotides are TGCGCCAGCAGCTTGGTGGGGACAGCCCAAGAGACCCAGTACTTC.

The chain has TRBV19 and TRBJ1-1, with 10 bases aligning to TRBD1. The CDR3 is 16 amino acids. Germline CDR1 LNHDA, CDR2 SQIVND (reference sequence). V lost 4 bases, J lost 5 bases, and 10 bases stayed unmatched. Here the CDR3 DNA reads TGTGCCAGTAGTAGACGGACAGGGGGTTTGAGGACTGAAGCTTTCTTT. It encodes CASSRRTGGLRTEAFF.

The V gene is TRBV7-9, the J gene TRBJ2-5; possible D gene TRBD2, 5 bases. There are 16 residues in the CDR3. The ends were cut back, 1 base at V and 5 bases at J, with 17 bases in the middle. Germline lookup yields CDR1 SEHNR and CDR2 FQNEAQ (reference sequence). As DNA, the CDR3 is TGTGCCAGCAGCTTAGGAATTCTGGCACTAGGGGAGACCCAGTACTTC. Protein sequence: CASSLGILALGETQYF.

The chain links TRBV5-1 to TRBJ1-2, with TRBD1 identical over 7 bases. V trimming: 5 bases; J trimming: 6 bases; junction bases outside the gene matches: 4. CDR1 SGHRS and CDR2 YFSETQ come from the germline V gene. This CDR3 spans 12 amino acids. CDR3 sequence (DNA): TGCGCCAGCAGTCACAGGGGAGATGGCTACACCTTC. Its translation: CASSHRGDGYTF.

The J gene is TRBJ2-1, the V gene TRBV2; 11 bases are shared with TRBD1. Germline CDR1 SNHLY, CDR2 FYNNEI. The J segment lost 8 bases and the V segment lost 6 bases, leaving 9 bases of the junction unmatched. This CDR3 has 15 amino acids. The DNA for the CDR3 is TGTGCCAGCAGGACCGGGACAGGGGGATTTGATGAGCAGTTCTTC. Translation: CASRTGTGGFDEQFF.